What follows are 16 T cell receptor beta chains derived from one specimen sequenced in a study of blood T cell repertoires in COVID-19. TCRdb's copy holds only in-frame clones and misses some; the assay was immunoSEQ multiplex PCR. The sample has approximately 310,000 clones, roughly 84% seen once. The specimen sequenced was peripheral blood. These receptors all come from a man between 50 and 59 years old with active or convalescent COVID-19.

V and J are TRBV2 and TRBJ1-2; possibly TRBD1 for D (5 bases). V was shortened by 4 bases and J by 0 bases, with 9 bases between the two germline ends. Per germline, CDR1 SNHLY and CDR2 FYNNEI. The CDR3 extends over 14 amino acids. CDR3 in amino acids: CASSAPGANYGYTF. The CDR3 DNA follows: TGTGCCAGCAGTGCCCCGGGGGCTAACTATGGCTACACCTTC.

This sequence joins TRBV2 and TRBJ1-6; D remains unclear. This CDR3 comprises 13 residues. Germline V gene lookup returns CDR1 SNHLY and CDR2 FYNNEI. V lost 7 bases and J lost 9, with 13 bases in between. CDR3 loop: CASMAGSASPLHF. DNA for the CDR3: TGTGCCAGCATGGCGGGGTCAGCTTCACCCCTCCACTTT.

The CDR3 bases are TGCGCCAGCAGCCAAGATCTGGGCAGCCGAAGCACAGATACGCAGTATTTT. Its translation: CASSQDLGSRSTDTQYF. The chain joins TRBV4-3 to TRBJ2-3; D is ambiguous. Germline values: CDR1 LGHNA, CDR2 YSLEER. There are 17 residues in the CDR3. Trimming removed 0 bases at V and 0 bases at J, with 13 bases between.

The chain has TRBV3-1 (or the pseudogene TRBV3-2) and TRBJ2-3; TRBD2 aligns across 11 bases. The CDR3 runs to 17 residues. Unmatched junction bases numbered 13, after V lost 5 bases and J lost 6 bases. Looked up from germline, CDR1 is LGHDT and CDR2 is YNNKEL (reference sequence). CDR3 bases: TGTGCCAGCAGCTCGTCGACTAGCGGGACGCTCGGGGATACGCAGTATTTT. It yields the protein CASSSSTSGTLGDTQYF.

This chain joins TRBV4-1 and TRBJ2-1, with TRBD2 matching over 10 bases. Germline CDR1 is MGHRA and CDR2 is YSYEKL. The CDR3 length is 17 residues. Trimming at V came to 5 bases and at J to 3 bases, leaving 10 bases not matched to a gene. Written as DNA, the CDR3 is TGCGCCAGCAGCTTTCCCATAGCGGGGGGCCGCTACAATGAGCAGTTCTTC. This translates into CASSFPIAGGRYNEQFF.

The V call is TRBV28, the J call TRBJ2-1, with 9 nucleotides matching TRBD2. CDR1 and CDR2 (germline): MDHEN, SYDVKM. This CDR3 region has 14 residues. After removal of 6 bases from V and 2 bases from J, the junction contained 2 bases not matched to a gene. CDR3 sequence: CASRSGGTYNEQFF. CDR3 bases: TGTGCCAGCAGAAGCGGGGGGACCTACAATGAGCAGTTCTTC.

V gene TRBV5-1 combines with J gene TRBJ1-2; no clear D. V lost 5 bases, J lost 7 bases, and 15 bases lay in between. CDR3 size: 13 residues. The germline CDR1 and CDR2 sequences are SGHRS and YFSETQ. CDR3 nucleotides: TGCGCCAGCAGGCAAGAGAGCGTAGTTGGCTACACCTTC. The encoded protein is CASRQESVVGYTF.

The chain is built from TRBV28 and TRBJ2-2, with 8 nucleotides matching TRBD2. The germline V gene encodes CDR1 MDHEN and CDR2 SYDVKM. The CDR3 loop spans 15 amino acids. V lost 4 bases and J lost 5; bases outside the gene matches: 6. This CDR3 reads CASSSAGVQTGELFF. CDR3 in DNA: TGTGCCAGCAGTTCAGCGGGAGTGCAAACCGGGGAGCTGTTTTTT.

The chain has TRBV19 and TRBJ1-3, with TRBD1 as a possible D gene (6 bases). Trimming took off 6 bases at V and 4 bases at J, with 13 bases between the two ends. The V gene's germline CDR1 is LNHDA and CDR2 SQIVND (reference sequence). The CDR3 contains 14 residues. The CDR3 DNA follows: TGTGCCAGTAGCCCCACAGGGTCCGGAAACACCATATATTTT. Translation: CASSPTGSGNTIYF.

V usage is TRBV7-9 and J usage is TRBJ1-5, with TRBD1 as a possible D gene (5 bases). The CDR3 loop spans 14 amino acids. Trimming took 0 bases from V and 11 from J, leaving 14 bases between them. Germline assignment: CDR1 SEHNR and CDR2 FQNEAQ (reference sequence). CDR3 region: CASSLASGTAAQHF. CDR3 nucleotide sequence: TGTGCCAGCAGCTTAGCGTCAGGGACTGCAGCCCAGCATTTT.

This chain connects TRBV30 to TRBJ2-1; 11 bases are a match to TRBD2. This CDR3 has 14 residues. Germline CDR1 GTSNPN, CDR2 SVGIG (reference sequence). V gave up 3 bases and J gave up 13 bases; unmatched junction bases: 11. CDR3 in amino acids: CAWSPQLAGGSQFF. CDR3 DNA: TGTGCCTGGAGCCCCCAGCTAGCGGGAGGTTCCCAGTTCTTC.

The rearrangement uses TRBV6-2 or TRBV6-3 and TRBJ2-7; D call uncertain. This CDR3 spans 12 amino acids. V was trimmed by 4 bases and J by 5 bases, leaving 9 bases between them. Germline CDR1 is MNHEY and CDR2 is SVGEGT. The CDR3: CASSLIRDEQYF. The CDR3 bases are TGTGCCAGCAGTTTGATCCGGGACGAGCAGTACTTC.

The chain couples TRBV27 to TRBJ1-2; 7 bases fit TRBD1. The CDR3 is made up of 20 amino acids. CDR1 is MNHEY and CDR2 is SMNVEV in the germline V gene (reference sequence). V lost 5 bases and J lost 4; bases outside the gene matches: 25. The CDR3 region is CASSQNTRTGATLRFYGYTF. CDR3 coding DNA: TGTGCCAGCAGTCAGAATACCCGGACAGGAGCCACTCTTCGTTTCTATGGCTACACCTTC.

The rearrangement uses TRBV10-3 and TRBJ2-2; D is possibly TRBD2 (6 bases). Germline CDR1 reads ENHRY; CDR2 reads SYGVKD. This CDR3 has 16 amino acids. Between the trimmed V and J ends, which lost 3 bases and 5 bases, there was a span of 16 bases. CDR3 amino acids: CAISDWGLSRTGELFF. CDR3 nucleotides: TGTGCCATCAGTGATTGGGGACTGTCAAGGACCGGGGAGCTGTTTTTT.

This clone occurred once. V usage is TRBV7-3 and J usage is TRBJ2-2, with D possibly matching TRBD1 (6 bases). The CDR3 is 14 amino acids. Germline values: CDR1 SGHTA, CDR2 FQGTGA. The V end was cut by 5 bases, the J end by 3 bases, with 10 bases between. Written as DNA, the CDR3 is TGTGCCAGCAGCCCAGGGGTTGACACCGGGGAGCTGTTTTTT. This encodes CASSPGVDTGELFF.

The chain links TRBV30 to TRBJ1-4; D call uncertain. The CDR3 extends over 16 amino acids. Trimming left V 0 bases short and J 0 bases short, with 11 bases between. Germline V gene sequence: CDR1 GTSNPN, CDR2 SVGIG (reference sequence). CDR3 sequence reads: CAWSVRGTATNEKLFF. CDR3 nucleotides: TGTGCCTGGAGTGTACGGGGTACTGCAACTAATGAAAAACTGTTTTTT.